This record looks at one T cell receptor (beta chain) sequence and its context. The data originate from a study of blood T cell repertoires in COVID-19. Across the study: Sites across the United States, Italy and Spain contributed samples from acute and convalescent COVID-19.

The Seattle patients, enrolled during active infection, were followed longitudinally. Looked up from germline, CDR1 is SGHRS and CDR2 is YFSETQ. The CDR3 totals 16 residues. The J segment lost 2 bases and the V segment lost 1 base, leaving 6 bases of the junction unmatched. Profiling relied on immunoSEQ multiplex PCR, and the TCRdb table lists in-frame clones only, not all of them. The sample lists under 250,000 clones, 80% to 95% occurring once. The sample was peripheral blood. The chain uses TRBV5-1 and TRBJ1-5, with 7 bases fitting TRBD1. The sequence came from a man aged 60 to 75 with COVID-19, enrolled during active disease. CDR3 nucleotide sequence: TGCGCCAGCAGCTTGCGACAGGGTGGAGGCAATCAGCCCCAGCATTTT. This sequence encodes CASSLRQGGGNQPQHF.